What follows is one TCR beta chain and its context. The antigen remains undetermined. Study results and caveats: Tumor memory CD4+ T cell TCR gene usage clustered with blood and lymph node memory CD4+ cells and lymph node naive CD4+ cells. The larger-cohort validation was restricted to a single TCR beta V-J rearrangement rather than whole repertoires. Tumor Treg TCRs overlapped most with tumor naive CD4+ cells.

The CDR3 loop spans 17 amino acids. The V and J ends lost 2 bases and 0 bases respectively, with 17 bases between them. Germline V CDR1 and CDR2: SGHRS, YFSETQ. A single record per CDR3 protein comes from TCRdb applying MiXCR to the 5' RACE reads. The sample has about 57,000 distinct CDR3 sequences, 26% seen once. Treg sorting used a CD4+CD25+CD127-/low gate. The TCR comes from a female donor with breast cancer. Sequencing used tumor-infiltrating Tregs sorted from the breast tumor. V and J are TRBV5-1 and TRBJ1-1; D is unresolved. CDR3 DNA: TGCGCCAGCAGCTTCTTAACATTGACATCCATGAACACTGAAGCTTTCTTT. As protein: CASSFLTLTSMNTEAFF.